These 28 T cell receptor beta chains originate from one sample sequenced in a study of blood T cells in healthy people across ages. Primed by a sample-barcoded 5' primer and a J-beta primer mix, a second PCR proceeded for 7 to 11 cycles. Each CDR3 protein gets one entry after TCRdb re-called the 5' RACE reads with MiXCR. Of about 900,000 distinct CDR3 sequences listed, roughly 43% are singletons. The sequenced sample was blood. The receptors stem from a man aged 30 to 45 in good health.

This clonotype came up a few times. The CDR3 nucleotides read TGCGCCAGCAGCCATGAGGACAGGGATTCGGATACGCAGTATTTT. This translates into CASSHEDRDSDTQYF. The genes are TRBV4-1 and TRBJ2-3, with 8 bases fitting TRBD1. The CDR3 length is 15 residues. J was trimmed by 6 bases and V by 3 bases; bases with no gene match: 8. Germline loops: CDR1 MGHRA, CDR2 YSYEKL.

The chain links TRBV6-2 or TRBV6-3 to TRBJ2-1, with TRBD1 as a possible D gene (6 bases). V lost 5 bases to trimming and J lost 10 bases, with 15 bases between them. Germline CDR1 reads MNHEY; CDR2 reads SVGEGT. The CDR3 totals 13 residues. CDR3 loop: CASSLTDSIEQFF. The CDR3 nucleotides are TGTGCCAGCAGTCTGACGGACAGCATCGAGCAGTTCTTC.

This clonotype was seen a handful of times. V usage is TRBV20-1 and J usage is TRBJ2-1; possibly TRBD2 for D (5 bases). This CDR3 contains 11 residues. Germline assignment: CDR1 DFQATT and CDR2 SNEGSKA (reference sequence). V was pared by 6 bases and J by 9 bases, with 12 bases between. CDR3 coding DNA: TGCAGTGCGCTATCGGGGTTTGAGCAGTTCTTC. It codes for CSALSGFEQFF.

The chain recombines TRBV10-3 with TRBJ2-1; D not resolved. CDR3 length equals 12 residues. The germline gives CDR1 ENHRY, CDR2 SYGVKD. V lost 7 bases and J 5 bases, leaving 9 bases between the germline ends. Here the CDR3 reads CAITDGNNEQFF. CDR3 in DNA: TGTGCCATCACGGATGGTAACAATGAGCAGTTCTTC.

This clonotype appeared a single time. The V call is TRBV30, the J call TRBJ1-2; 7 nucleotides line up with TRBD1. There are 14 residues in the CDR3. CDR1 and CDR2 from the germline V gene are GTSNPN and SVGIG (reference sequence). With V trimmed by 2 bases and J by 0 bases, 3 bases remained unmatched. The CDR3 is CAWSRDSSNYGYTF. Written as DNA, the CDR3 is TGTGCCTGGAGTCGGGACAGCTCTAACTATGGCTACACCTTC. Supplemented by reference TRBV30 and TRBJ1-2, the full variable domain reads SQTIHQWPATLVQPVGSPLSLECTVEGTSNPNLYWYRQAAGRGLQLLFYSVGIGQISSEVPQNLSASRPQDRQFILSSKKLLLSDSGFYLCAWSRDSSNYGYTFGSGTRLTVV.

This rearrangement joins TRBV6-5 to TRBJ1-2, with no clear D. Germline V gene lookup returns CDR1 MNHEY and CDR2 SVGAGI. V dropped 2 bases and J dropped 0 bases, with 10 bases sitting between them. The CDR3 totals 15 residues. CDR3 DNA sequence: TGTGCCAGCAGTTACGGTTCAGCAGCTAACTATGGCTACACCTTC. This codes for CASSYGSAANYGYTF.

This chain uses TRBV6-1 with TRBJ1-2; D possibly corresponds to TRBD1 (5 bases). Germline CDR1 MNHNS, CDR2 SASEGT. Trimming left V 8 bases short and J 2 bases short, with 12 bases between. The CDR3 covers 13 residues. CDR3 DNA: TGTGCCAGCTGGGACGGGGAGAACTATGGCTACACCTTC. It translates to CASWDGENYGYTF.

The chain employs TRBV5-1 and TRBJ2-3; the match to TRBD1 covers 8 bases. In germline, CDR1 is SGHRS, CDR2 YFSETQ. CDR3 length equals 15 residues. J was trimmed by 4 bases and V by 3 bases; bases with no gene match: 7. CDR3 in amino acids: CASSSSTDRADTQYF. The CDR3 nucleotides read TGCGCCAGCAGCTCCTCGACGGACAGGGCAGATACGCAGTATTTT.

The CDR3 nucleotides are TGTGCCAGCAGCTCGACTAGCGGGGGCGAGCAGTTCTTC. As protein: CASSSTSGGEQFF. The genes are TRBV7-2 and TRBJ2-1, with 12 bases aligning to TRBD2. With 4 bases clipped from V and 10 bases from J, the junction kept 2 bases outside the gene matches. Germline assignment: CDR1 SGHTA and CDR2 FQGNSA. The CDR3 extends over 13 amino acids.

This rearrangement joins TRBV12-3 or TRBV12-4 to TRBJ2-7; D gene ambiguous. This CDR3 is built from 15 residues. The germline V and J ends were trimmed by 1 base and 0 bases, with 10 bases remaining between them. The DNA of the CDR3 is TGTGCCAGCAGTTTAGGAATGGGCGCCTCCTACGAGCAGTACTTC. Translated: CASSLGMGASYEQYF.

The chain employs TRBV7-8 and TRBJ2-5; tentatively, D is TRBD1 (5 bases). CDR1 is SGHVS and CDR2 is FQNEAQ in the germline V gene. The CDR3 extends over 17 amino acids. The V gene lost 2 bases and the J gene lost 5 bases, with 21 bases spanning the gap. The CDR3 reads CASSLPVSGSLVETQYF. The CDR3 DNA reads TGTGCCAGCAGCTTACCTGTGTCAGGGTCATTGGTGGAGACCCAGTACTTC. Combining the CDR3 with reference TRBV7-8 and TRBJ2-5 gives the whole variable domain GAGVSQSPRYKVAKRGQDVALRCDPISGHVSLFWYQQALGQGPEFLTYFQNEAQLDKSGLPSDRFFAERPEGSVSTLKIQRTQQEDSAVYLCASSLPVSGSLVETQYFGPGTRLLVL.

The genes are TRBV5-1 and TRBJ1-1, with D possibly matching TRBD1 (6 bases). V lost 0 bases, J lost 9 bases, and 9 bases lay in between. This CDR3 region has 12 residues. CDR1 is SGHRS, CDR2 YFSETQ, per germline. The CDR3 loop is CASSLEQGQAFF. The CDR3 DNA sequence: TGCGCCAGCAGCTTGGAACAGGGCCAAGCTTTCTTT.

The sample holds many counts of this clonotype. J is TRBJ2-7 and V is TRBV29-1; D is perhaps TRBD1 or TRBD2 (5 bases each). The CDR3 length is 13 residues. V gave up 7 bases and J gave up 3 bases, with 16 bases separating them. Germline CDR1 is SQVTM and CDR2 is ANQGSEA. In nucleotides, the CDR3 is TGCAGCGCGAGGGCAGGGTTCCACTACGAGCAGTACTTC. Encoded protein: CSARAGFHYEQYF.

This clonotype appeared many times. CDR3 amino acids: CASSSRTPNYGYTF. The CDR3 DNA follows: TGCGCCAGCAGCTCCCGGACACCTAACTATGGCTACACCTTC. This rearrangement joins TRBV5-1 to TRBJ1-2, with D tentatively TRBD1 (5 bases). Deletions cut 3 bases from V and 0 bases from J, with 9 bases between. Germline values: CDR1 SGHRS, CDR2 YFSETQ. The CDR3 is made up of 14 amino acids.

This chain uses TRBV29-1 with TRBJ2-7; 9 nucleotides align to TRBD1. Germline values: CDR1 SQVTM, CDR2 ANQGSEA. This CDR3 is built from 13 residues. V gave up 8 bases and J gave up 4 bases; unmatched junction bases: 9. This chain's CDR3 is CSLVTGGLYEQYF. The CDR3 DNA reads TGCAGCCTTGTGACAGGGGGTCTTTACGAGCAGTACTTC.

The CDR3 coding sequence is TGTGCCAGCTCACTATATGAACAGGAGAATGAAAAACTGTTTTTT. It specifies CASSLYEQENEKLFF. The rearrangement links TRBV18 to TRBJ1-4; D possibly corresponds to TRBD1 (5 bases). Germline CDR1 reads KGHSH; CDR2 reads LQKENI. This CDR3 contains 15 residues. The V and J ends lost 4 bases and 5 bases respectively, with 14 bases between them.

CDR3 in amino acids: CSAVVLAGTTDTQYF. CDR3 nucleotide sequence: TGCAGTGCTGTCGTCCTAGCGGGAACCACAGATACGCAGTATTTT. This chain joins TRBV20-1 and TRBJ2-3, with TRBD2 matching 9 bases. The CDR3 runs 15 residues. After removal of 5 bases from V and 2 bases from J, the junction contained 8 bases not matched to a gene. CDR1 is DFQATT and CDR2 is SNEGSKA in the germline V gene (reference sequence).

A few counts support this clonotype. The chain joins TRBV14 to TRBJ1-2; D is perhaps TRBD1 (5 bases). V lost 3 bases to trimming and J lost 4 bases, with 12 bases between them. This CDR3 contains 14 residues. CDR1 and CDR2 from the germline V gene are SGHDN and FVKESK. The DNA of the CDR3 is TGTGCCAGCAGCCACTCCAGGGATAGCTATGGCTACACCTTC. Translating it yields CASSHSRDSYGYTF.

V usage is TRBV27 and J usage is TRBJ1-5, with 9 bases that match TRBD1. CDR1 and CDR2 (germline): MNHEY, SMNVEV (reference sequence). CDR3 length equals 16 residues. V shed 7 bases, J shed 5 bases, and the junction held 12 bases outside the gene matches. The DNA for the CDR3 is TGTGCCAGCAAACCGGGACAGGGTGGCTGGGATCAGCCCCAGCATTTT. This codes for CASKPGQGGWDQPQHF.

This clonotype was observed a few times. CDR3 DNA: TGTGCCAGCAGTGGGGTGTGGGCGGTTACAGATACGCAGTATTTT. It specifies CASSGVWAVTDTQYF. The chain links TRBV2 to TRBJ2-3; D gene uncertain. The V and J ends lost 4 bases and 3 bases respectively, with 14 bases between them. There are 15 residues in the CDR3. The germline V gene has CDR1 SNHLY and CDR2 FYNNEI.

The table lists this clonotype with a few counts. The CDR3 here is CATSRELDDYNEQFF. In nucleotides, the CDR3 is TGTGCCACCAGCCGGGAACTGGACGATTACAATGAGCAGTTCTTC. The gene calls are TRBV15 and TRBJ2-1; D may be TRBD2 (5 bases). The germline V gene has CDR1 LNHNV and CDR2 YYDKDF (reference sequence). This CDR3 spans 15 amino acids. V lost 5 bases and J 4 bases, leaving 15 bases between the germline ends.

The chain is built from TRBV5-1 and TRBJ2-7; TRBD1 matches at 7 bases. The V gene's germline CDR1 is SGHRS and CDR2 YFSETQ. CDR3 length: 14 residues. V trimming: 4 bases; J trimming: 3 bases; junction bases outside the gene matches: 7. DNA for the CDR3: TGCGCCAGCAGCGATGGGACAGCAAACTACGAGCAGTACTTC. Translation gives CASSDGTANYEQYF. Filled out from reference TRBV5-1 and TRBJ2-7, the complete variable domain reads KAGVTQTPRYLIKTRGQQVTLSCSPISGHRSVSWYQQTPGQGLQFLFEYFSETQRNKGNFPGRFSGRQFSNSRSEMNVSTLELGDSALYLCASSDGTANYEQYFGPGTRLTVT.

There are a few counts of this clonotype. V and J are TRBV25-1 and TRBJ1-2; D remains ambiguous. Germline V lookup: CDR1 MGHDK, CDR2 SYGVNS. The V end lost 5 bases, the J end lost 4 bases, and 14 bases lay between the germline ends. The CDR3 spans 14 residues. CDR3 in amino acids: CASSSDRAFYGYTF. The CDR3 bases are TGTGCCAGCAGTAGCGACCGGGCTTTCTATGGCTACACCTTC.

This clonotype was observed a single time. The rearrangement links TRBV4-2 to TRBJ2-1, with TRBD2 matching 7 bases. The CDR3 consists of 13 residues. In germline, CDR1 is LGHNA, CDR2 YNFKEQ. V trimming: 5 bases; J trimming: 10 bases; junction bases outside the gene matches: 8. CDR3 in amino acids: CASSGGGFREQFF. Here the CDR3 DNA reads TGTGCCAGCAGCGGGGGGGGGTTTAGAGAGCAGTTCTTC.

The chain is built from TRBV6-5 and TRBJ2-3; D is ambiguous. Germline V lookup: CDR1 MNHEY, CDR2 SVGAGI. The CDR3 is 16 residues long. V gave up 0 bases and J gave up 2 bases, with 12 bases separating them. CDR3 in amino acids: CASSYSSAYSTDTQYF. The CDR3 region has the DNA TGTGCCAGCAGTTACTCTTCCGCTTACTCCACAGATACGCAGTATTTT.

The sample holds a few counts of this clonotype. The rearrangement joins TRBV28 to TRBJ2-3; 7 nucleotides agree with TRBD2. This CDR3 has 16 residues. CDR1 is MDHEN, CDR2 SYDVKM, per germline. V lost 7 bases to trimming and J lost 6 bases; unmatched junction nucleotides: 16. The chain's CDR3 is CASTRGDANWGDTQYF. The DNA for the CDR3 is TGTGCCAGCACCCGGGGGGACGCGAATTGGGGGGATACGCAGTATTTT.

The V call is TRBV6-2 or TRBV6-3, the J call TRBJ2-3; the D is unclear. The CDR3 consists of 16 residues. The germline V and J ends were trimmed by 2 bases and 3 bases, with 15 bases remaining between them. Germline CDR1 is MNHEY and CDR2 is SVGEGT. For the CDR3, the DNA is TGTGCCAGCAGTTACACCGGACGAGCGCAAACAGATACGCAGTATTTT. It is translated as CASSYTGRAQTDTQYF.

J is TRBJ1-1 and V is TRBV6-1; TRBD1 agrees at 8 bases. The J segment lost 4 bases and the V segment lost 5 bases, leaving 12 bases of the junction unmatched. The CDR3 covers 16 residues. The germline V gene encodes CDR1 MNHNS and CDR2 SASEGT. CDR3 nucleotides: TGTGCCAGCAGTTCCGGGACAGGCGTTAGGATCACTGAAGCTTTCTTT. This gives the protein CASSSGTGVRITEAFF.